This T cell receptor (beta chain) is drawn from a study of shared clonotypes between healthy human individuals. Study-level points and caveats: Deeper or shallower sequencing was expected to change how clonotypes are shared among donors.

TCRdb's table, derived via immunoSEQ multiplex PCR, lists solely in-frame clones and lacks some. The table has 950,000 to 1,300,000 clones, roughly 80% seen once; the top ten hold approximately 1.5%. The CDR3 sequence is 15 residues long. Losses at the gene ends were 0 bases for V and 5 bases for J; bases not matched to a gene: 5. Germline assignment: CDR1 SGHAT and CDR2 FQNNGV. This clone was counted a single time. As yet, its antigen is unknown. This chain connects TRBV11-2 to TRBJ2-7, with 9 bases lining up with TRBD2. The receptor was isolated from a man between 18 and 35 years old in good health. The sequenced sample was memory CD4+ T cells sorted from blood. Subset meaning: CD45RA-negative fraction. CDR3 nucleotides: TGTGCCAGCAGCTTAGATGGGAAGCGGGGGGACGAGCAGTACTTC. As protein: CASSLDGKRGDEQYF.